This TCR beta chain was retrieved from a study of T cell changes during pregnancy in multiple sclerosis. The table came from immunoSEQ multiplex PCR; TCRdb's copy has only in-frame clones and leaves some out. Here the sample spans 70,000 or so clones, just over 90% being singletons. Germline V gene lookup returns CDR1 SGHRS and CDR2 YFSETQ. The CDR3 runs to 12 residues. The V gene lost 4 bases and the J gene lost 6 bases, with 11 bases spanning the gap. This clonotype was obtained from a female donor with multiple sclerosis, enrolled in a pregnancy study. The sample was peripheral blood, taken in the third trimester of pregnancy. The chain joins TRBV5-1 to TRBJ2-7, with a tentative D call TRBD2 (5 bases). In DNA form, the CDR3 reads TGCGCCAGCAGCCGGGAAGGACCCGAGCAGTACTTC. It encodes CASSREGPEQYF.